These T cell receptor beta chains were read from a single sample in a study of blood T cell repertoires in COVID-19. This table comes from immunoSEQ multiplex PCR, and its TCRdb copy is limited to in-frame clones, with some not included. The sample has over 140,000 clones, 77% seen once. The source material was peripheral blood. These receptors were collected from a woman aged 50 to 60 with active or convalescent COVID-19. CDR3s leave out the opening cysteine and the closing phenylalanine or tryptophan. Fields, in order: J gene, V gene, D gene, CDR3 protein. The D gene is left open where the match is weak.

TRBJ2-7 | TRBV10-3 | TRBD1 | AISESTVSVGQAKSYEQY
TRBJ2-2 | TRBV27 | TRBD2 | ASSLSLPGLAANTGELF
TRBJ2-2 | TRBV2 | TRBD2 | ASSGGLAGRTLTGELF
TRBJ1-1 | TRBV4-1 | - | ASSHRTREGTEAF
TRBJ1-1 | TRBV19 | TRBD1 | ASNGQGAPEAF
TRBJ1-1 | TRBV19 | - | ASSPQGGHTEAF
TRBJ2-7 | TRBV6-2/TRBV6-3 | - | ASSERYEQY
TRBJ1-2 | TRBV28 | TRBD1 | ASSQQGRRGYT
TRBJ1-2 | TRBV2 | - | ASSEERGRDYGYT
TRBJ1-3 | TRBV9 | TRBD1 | ASSEGQVAGNTIY
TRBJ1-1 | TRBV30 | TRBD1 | AWSVWAGGNTEAF
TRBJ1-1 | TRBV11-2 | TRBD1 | ASSPGQGANTEAF
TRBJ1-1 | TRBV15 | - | ATSRDGRNTEAF
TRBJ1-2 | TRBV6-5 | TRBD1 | ASMGQNYGYT
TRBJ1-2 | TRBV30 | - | AWSVFPGFYGYT
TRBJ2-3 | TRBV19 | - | ASSTYSGERLTDTQY
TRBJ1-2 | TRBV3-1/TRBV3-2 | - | ASSPHEAAGLNGYT
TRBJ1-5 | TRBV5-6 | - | ASSPRSQSNQPQH
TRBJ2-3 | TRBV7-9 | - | ASSLLGGGTDTQY
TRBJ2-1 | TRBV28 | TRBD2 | ASSLQLAGVEQF
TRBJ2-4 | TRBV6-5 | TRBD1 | ASSYDGTVGDIQY
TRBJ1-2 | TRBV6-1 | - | ASSEAGGGYGYT
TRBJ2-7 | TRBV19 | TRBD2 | ATGGNGEQY
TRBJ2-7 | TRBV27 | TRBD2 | ASSLIPGLAPEQY
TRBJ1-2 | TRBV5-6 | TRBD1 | ASSSGQGSGYT
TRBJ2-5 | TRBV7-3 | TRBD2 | ASSLSSGGETQY
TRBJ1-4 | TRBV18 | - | ASSPLGAGEKLF
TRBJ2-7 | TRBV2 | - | ASSESRVSYEQY